This is a list of T cell receptor beta chains from one sample in a study of cytomegalovirus exposure and HLA in healthy donors. Data came from immunoSEQ multiplex PCR; TCRdb stores just in-frame clones and leaves some out. In all, the sample yields around 110,000 clones. The sequencing input was PBMCs. The receptors were sampled from a man in his thirties or forties in good health and CMV-seronegative. Each CDR3 is given with its conserved first and last residue. Each record gives: V gene, D gene, J gene, CDR3 protein, CDR3 DNA. The D gene is left open where the match is weak.

>TRBV7-2|TRBD1|TRBJ1-3
CASSFGTVDSGNTIYF
TGTGCCAGCAGCTTTGGGACAGTAGACTCTGGAAACACCATATATTTT
>TRBV7-2|TRBD1|TRBJ1-1
CASRTGGTEAFF
TGTGCCAGCAGGACAGGGGGCACTGAAGCTTTCTTT
>TRBV11-2|-|TRBJ2-3
CASSLDWLARDTQYF
TGTGCCAGCAGCTTAGATTGGCTAGCGAGGGATACGCAGTATTTT
>TRBV19|-|TRBJ1-5
CASSYDGDTLSNQPQHF
TGTGCCAGTAGTTATGATGGGGACACACTTAGCAATCAGCCCCAGCATTTT
>TRBV4-3|-|TRBJ2-3
CASRFLGADTQYF
TGCGCCAGCAGGTTCCTAGGGGCAGATACGCAGTATTTT
>TRBV5-1|TRBD1|TRBJ1-4
CASSALGTEAEKLFF
TGCGCCAGCAGTGCCCTGGGGACAGAAGCGGAAAAACTGTTTTTT
>TRBV23-1|TRBD2|TRBJ2-3
CASSQSRTSGGGSTDTQYF
TGCGCCAGCAGTCAATCCAGGACTAGCGGGGGGGGTAGCACAGATACGCAGTATTTT
>TRBV7-7|-|TRBJ2-5
CASSLGQQETQYF
TGTGCCAGCAGCTTAGGACAGCAAGAGACCCAGTACTTC
>TRBV5-6|-|TRBJ1-2
CASSQQGSDYGYTF
TGTGCCAGCAGCCAACAGGGCTCTGACTATGGCTACACCTTC
>TRBV4-1|-|TRBJ2-7
CASSPDPAGSSYEQYF
TGCGCCAGCAGCCCGGACCCCGCGGGGAGCTCCTACGAGCAGTACTTC
>TRBV11-2|-|TRBJ2-7
CASSTYRGAGGVEQYF
TGTGCCAGCAGCACCTACCGGGGGGCAGGGGGCGTCGAGCAGTACTTC
>TRBV11-3|TRBD1|TRBJ1-1
CASSLSQGDAFF
TGTGCCAGCAGCTTAAGTCAGGGGGACGCTTTCTTT
>TRBV4-3|-|TRBJ2-3
CASSQERGGGSDGRGDTQYF
TGCGCCAGCAGCCAAGAAAGAGGGGGTGGGAGTGACGGCCGCGGAGATACGCAGTATTTT
>TRBV29-1|-|TRBJ2-5
CSVEDRDLPQETQYF
TGCAGCGTTGAGGACCGGGACTTACCTCAAGAGACCCAGTACTTC
>TRBV19|TRBD2|TRBJ2-5
CASSIKLAEETQYF
TGTGCCAGTAGTATAAAACTAGCGGAAGAGACCCAGTACTTC
>TRBV30|-|TRBJ1-2
CAWRGQANYGYTF
TGTGCCTGGAGGGGCCAGGCGAACTATGGCTACACCTTC
>TRBV7-9|-|TRBJ2-3
CASSLGGGDLMDTQYF
TGTGCCAGCAGCTTAGGAGGGGGGGATCTTATGGATACGCAGTATTTT
>TRBV6-5|TRBD1|TRBJ1-5
CASSYGAGGGPQHF
TGTGCCAGCAGTTATGGGGCAGGGGGCGGGCCCCAGCATTTT
>TRBV5-6|-|TRBJ2-3
CASSLPGDTQYF
TGTGCCAGCAGCCTGCCCGGGGATACGCAGTATTTT
>TRBV12-5|-|TRBJ2-2
CASGPLGGPTGELFF
TGTGCTAGTGGTCCGTTGGGGGGGCCGACCGGGGAGCTGTTTTTT
>TRBV6-1|TRBD1|TRBJ2-3
CASIPDRANVQYF
TGTGCCAGCATCCCGGACAGGGCTAATGTGCAGTATTTT
>TRBV7-6|-|TRBJ1-2
CASSSNRERGYTF
TGTGCCAGCAGCTCAAACAGGGAACGGGGCTACACCTTC
>TRBV5-6|-|TRBJ1-6
CASSHLSQRSIAPLHF
TGTGCCAGCAGCCATTTAAGTCAGCGATCGATAGCACCCCTCCACTTT
>TRBV7-2|TRBD2|TRBJ2-7
CASSSNLAGGSQYF
TGTGCCAGCAGCTCCAACTTAGCGGGGGGGTCCCAGTACTTC
>TRBV2|-|TRBJ2-3
CASSVEDYPTDTQYF
TGTGCCAGCAGTGTTGAGGACTACCCCACAGATACGCAGTATTTT